This paragraph reports one TCR beta chain. This specimen comes from a study of blood T cell repertoires in COVID-19. Study-wide context: The United States, Italy and Spain supplied acute and convalescent COVID-19 samples. From T cells, B-cell-depleted T cells, or PBMCs came the material, which was cDNA or gDNA.

Trimming removed 10 bases from V and 4 bases from J, with 14 bases in between. Germline lookup yields CDR1 SGHDT and CDR2 YYEEEE. The CDR3 sequence is 13 residues long. Per the study methods: Counts of nucleated cells, estimated from reference gene primer amplification, were obtained. Sequenced by immunoSEQ multiplex PCR; TCRdb stores in-frame clones only, minus some. V and J calls and clone size are given by that table; D and trimming were obtained from the DNA. The repertoire includes about 280,000 clones, roughly 90% of them detected once, and under 2.5% sits in the top ten. The V call is TRBV5-6, the J call TRBJ2-2, with TRBD2 as a possible D gene (5 bases). The clonotype was recovered from a man over 45 with acute or convalescent COVID-19. Sequencing used peripheral blood. DNA for the CDR3: TGTGCCTCCGGGGTACTGCCCACCGGGGAGCTGTTTTTT. Translation gives CASGVLPTGELFF.